This note documents a single T cell receptor beta chain sequence. Its antigen remains unknown. The data derive from a study of T cells expressing NK-cell markers. TCRdb reprocessed the 5' RACE reads, keeping one entry per CDR3 protein, no DNA. This table lists 550,000 to 600,000 distinct CDR3 sequences. Points from the study as a whole: NKG2C+ dominant clonotypes from more than 5 donors made up about 1.0-7.5% of CD8+ T cells. These clonotypes, the leaders elsewhere, also led the CD3+CD56-NKG2C+ fraction in several donors.

Germline CDR1 is SGHRS and CDR2 is YFSETQ. The CDR3 sequence is 15 residues long. This TCR was recovered from a man aged 18 to 30 in good health. V and J are TRBV5-1 and TRBJ1-5; TCRdb's assignment of TRBD1 cannot be checked, as there is no DNA. Sequencing input: blood T cells: a sorted CD56 or NKG2C T cell subset, CD4+ or CD8+ T cells, or bulk PBMC T cells (not recorded which). The CDR3 sequence is CASSMGTGTYQPQHF.